The rows below give T cell receptor beta chains drawn from one sample of a study of T cells in localized non-small cell lung cancer. Profiled with immunoSEQ multiplex PCR; TCRdb holds only in-frame clones, not every one. The sample shows 75,000 to 80,000 clones, more than 70% of them seen only once. Material: peripheral blood, obtained before any cancer treatment. All receptors derive from a woman aged 40 to 75 with stage I squamous cell lung carcinoma. Both conserved end residues are part of each CDR3. Each record gives: V gene, clone size, D gene, J gene, CDR3 DNA, CDR3 protein. A D gene is named only where the DNA matches it firmly. The listing skips clone size in some rows; elsewhere it reads once, few, many or a size class.

TRBV7-9	NA	NA	TRBJ1-4	TGTGCCAGCAGCTTAGTCATAGGCCGCCCAAATGAAAAACTGTTTTTT	CASSLVIGRPNEKLFF
TRBV6-1	NA	NA	TRBJ2-5	TGTGCCAGCGCCATGATGAAGGGGGGAGAGACCCAGTACTTC	CASAMMKGGETQYF
TRBV30	NA	NA	TRBJ1-6	TGTGCCTGGAACCACCCCAATTCACCCCTCCACTTT	CAWNHPNSPLHF
TRBV7-9	NA	NA	TRBJ1-1	TGTGCCAGCAGCTTAAGCCAGGGTTCGTCCAACACTGAAGCTTTCTTT	CASSLSQGSSNTEAFF
TRBV4-1	NA	TRBD1	TRBJ2-1	TGCGCCAGCAGCCAAGCGACAGGGAAGGAACCCTACAATGAGCAGTTCTTC	CASSQATGKEPYNEQFF
TRBV19	NA	TRBD2	TRBJ2-3	TGTGCCAGTAGTAACGGACTAGCGACTAGCACAGATACGCAGTATTTT	CASSNGLATSTDTQYF
TRBV9	NA	NA	TRBJ1-1	TGTGCCAGCAGCGTCGACAGAGCTTACACTGAAGCTTTCTTT	CASSVDRAYTEAFF
TRBV9	NA	NA	TRBJ2-1	TGTGCCAGCAGCGTAGAGGCCTGGGGGAATGAGCAGTTCTTC	CASSVEAWGNEQFF
TRBV5-4	few	TRBD2	TRBJ2-7	TGTGCCAGCAGCTTGGTCGGCGGGGGGTTAAACGAGCAGTACTTC	CASSLVGGGLNEQYF
TRBV19	once	NA	TRBJ2-7	TGTGCCAGTAGTATAGTTTTTGGTGGGAGCTCCTACGAGCAGTACTTC	CASSIVFGGSSYEQYF
TRBV5-4	once	NA	TRBJ1-2	TGTGCCAGCAGCTTGGCCGGGCAGACCTATGGCTACACCTTC	CASSLAGQTYGYTF
TRBV10-3	NA	NA	TRBJ1-1	TGTGCCATCAGTGTGACACAGGGACCGAACACTGAAGCTTTCTTT	CAISVTQGPNTEAFF
TRBV10-3	NA	NA	TRBJ2-3	TGTGCCATCAGTGAGGCGGGGAGCACAGATACGCAGTATTTT	CAISEAGSTDTQYF
TRBV30	NA	NA	TRBJ1-1	TGTGCCTGGATAGGGGACGGGATGAACACTGAAGCTTTCTTT	CAWIGDGMNTEAFF
TRBV19	NA	NA	TRBJ1-1	TGTGCCAGTAGTATAGGGGGCGCTGAAGCTTTCTTT	CASSIGGAEAFF
TRBV7-3	few	TRBD2	TRBJ2-1	TGTGCCAGCAGCTCCTTGACTAGCGGGGTTTGGAATGAGCAGTTCTTC	CASSSLTSGVWNEQFF
TRBV10-1	few	NA	TRBJ1-1	TGCGCCAGCAGTGAGTCGTCGCAGAACACTGAAGCTTTCTTT	CASSESSQNTEAFF
TRBV7-9	NA	TRBD2	TRBJ2-7	TGTGCCAGCAGCCCCGGGACTAGCGGCTACGAGCAGTACTTC	CASSPGTSGYEQYF
TRBV6-1	NA	NA	TRBJ2-3	TGTGCCAGCAGTGAAGGCGTGGAAGCAGATACGCAGTATTTT	CASSEGVEADTQYF
TRBV2	NA	NA	TRBJ1-5	TGTGCCAGCAGTGACTGGGGGGGCAGCAATCAGCCCCAGCATTTT	CASSDWGGSNQPQHF
TRBV28	NA	NA	TRBJ1-4	TGTGCCAGCAGTTTAGGAGGGGAGGGTGAAAAACTGTTTTTT	CASSLGGEGEKLFF
TRBV9	NA	NA	TRBJ1-2	TGTGCCAGCAGCCCCCAGAGTACAGCTAACTATGGCTACACCTTC	CASSPQSTANYGYTF
TRBV7-6	NA	NA	TRBJ1-2	TGTGCCAGCAGCCCTCAGGGGAACTATGGCTACACCTTC	CASSPQGNYGYTF
TRBV10-3	NA	TRBD1	TRBJ1-2	TGTGCCATCAGTGAGTCCCCTACAGGGGATGGCTACACCTTC	CAISESPTGDGYTF
TRBV19	NA	NA	TRBJ2-7	TGTGCCAGTTCCCCAGGTTCCGGCGAGCAGTACTTC	CASSPGSGEQYF
TRBV18	NA	NA	TRBJ1-5	TGTGCCAGCTCACCCGGGACACAGAGCAATCAGCCCCAGCATTTT	CASSPGTQSNQPQHF
TRBV30	NA	NA	TRBJ2-1	TGTGCCTGGAGTTCCACCCCCGGGGAGCAGTTCTTC	CAWSSTPGEQFF
TRBV5-6	few	NA	TRBJ1-1	TGTGCCAGCAGCTTGGAGTCTGCGAACACTGAAGCTTTCTTT	CASSLESANTEAFF
TRBV5-4	few	TRBD2	TRBJ2-5	TGTGCCAGCAGCTTGGCGGGGGGGGCGGAGACCCAGTACTTC	CASSLAGGAETQYF
TRBV2	NA	TRBD1	TRBJ2-1	TGTGCCAGCAGCCCGGGACAGGGCCCCTACAATGAGCAGTTCTTC	CASSPGQGPYNEQFF
TRBV29-1	NA	NA	TRBJ2-3	TGCAGCGTCACTAGGTTAACTAGCACAGATACGCAGTATTTT	CSVTRLTSTDTQYF
TRBV9	NA	NA	TRBJ2-6	TGTGCCAGCAGCCCGGGGGCTGGGGCCAACGTCCTGACTTTC	CASSPGAGANVLTF
TRBV12-5	NA	NA	TRBJ2-5	TGTGCTAGTGGTTTGGGTGAGACCCAGTACTTC	CASGLGETQYF
TRBV10-1	NA	TRBD1	TRBJ1-1	TGCGCCAGCAGTGAAACAGGGGAACACGCTTTCTTT	CASSETGEHAFF
TRBV11-2	NA	NA	TRBJ2-2	TGTGCCAGCAGGCTGGACGGCAACACCGGGGAGCTGTTTTTT	CASRLDGNTGELFF
TRBV30	NA	NA	TRBJ1-2	TGTGCCTGGTCCGGGGGGAACGGCTACACCTTC	CAWSGGNGYTF
TRBV19	NA	TRBD1	TRBJ1-2	TGTGCCAGTAGCTCGACAGGGAACTATGGCTACACCTTC	CASSSTGNYGYTF
TRBV9	NA	TRBD1	TRBJ1-1	TGTGCCAGCAGCCAAAACAAAGGACAGGGGACTGAAGCTTTCTTT	CASSQNKGQGTEAFF
TRBV5-1	NA	NA	TRBJ1-1	TGCGCCAGCAGCTTGGGCGGAGTAGTCACTGAAGCTTTCTTT	CASSLGGVVTEAFF
TRBV5-6	NA	TRBD1	TRBJ1-2	TGTGCCAGCAGCTTTCAGGGGGTTAACTATGGCTACACCTTC	CASSFQGVNYGYTF
TRBV6-5	NA	NA	TRBJ1-2	TGTGCCAGCAGTTACGAGGGGTTCAACTATGGCTACACCTTC	CASSYEGFNYGYTF
TRBV10-3	NA	TRBD1	TRBJ2-1	TGTGGCATCGGGACAGGGGGAAACAATGAGCAGTTCTTC	CGIGTGGNNEQFF
TRBV10-3	NA	NA	TRBJ2-2	TGTGCCATCAGTGCGAGGACCGTTGATAACACCGGGGAGCTGTTTTTT	CAISARTVDNTGELFF
TRBV19	NA	TRBD1	TRBJ1-1	TGTGCCAGTAGTCCCTCTCTGGGACAGGGGATGACTGAAGCTTTCTTT	CASSPSLGQGMTEAFF
TRBV4-2	NA	TRBD2	TRBJ2-3	TGTGCCAGCAGGTTAGCGGGGGGGGTCACAGATACGCAGTATTTT	CASRLAGGVTDTQYF
TRBV2	NA	TRBD1	TRBJ1-1	TGTGCCAGCCGGACAGGGCGAGACACTGAAGCTTTCTTT	CASRTGRDTEAFF
TRBV6-1	NA	NA	TRBJ1-2	TGTGCCAGCAGGGCGTTGGGGGGTCCGGGGAATGGCTACACCTTC	CASRALGGPGNGYTF
TRBV28	NA	NA	TRBJ1-6	TGTGCCAGCAGTCCCGCCGGGACAAACCTTATTCACCCCCTCCACTTT	CASSPAGTNLIHPLHF
TRBV7-6	NA	TRBD1	TRBJ1-4	TGTGCCAGCAGCTTTGGACAGGGGGCCGAAAAACTGTTTTTT	CASSFGQGAEKLFF
TRBV10-1	NA	NA	TRBJ2-7	TGCGCCAGCAGTACAACTCCTTCCTACGAGCAGTACTTC	CASSTTPSYEQYF
TRBV27	NA	NA	TRBJ1-4	TGTGCCAGCAGTTTCAGGGTGGGGAATGAAAAACTGTTTTTT	CASSFRVGNEKLFF
TRBV11-2	once	NA	TRBJ2-7	TGTGCCAGCAGCTTAGTTCCAGGGACAAGCGAGCAGTACTTC	CASSLVPGTSEQYF
TRBV4-1	NA	NA	TRBJ1-2	TGCGCCAGCAGTCGAGATGGACTTTCTCCTTTCTACACCTTC	CASSRDGLSPFYTF